Listed here are 15 T cell receptor beta chains from one sample, sequenced in a study of OX40 agonist ivuxolimab in advanced cancers. Using immunoSEQ multiplex PCR, the repertoire was profiled, and TCRdb retains in-frame clones only, with some absent. The top ten clones hold 2% of a sample with roughly 100,000 clones, approximately 94% of them seen once. The sequencing used CD4+ or CD8+ T cells sorted from blood, collected in a trial of the OX40 agonist ivuxolimab. Receptor source: an adult with an advanced solid tumor such as melanoma, head and neck, liver or kidney cancer.

The V call is TRBV28, the J call TRBJ2-1; 9 bases map to TRBD2. Germline CDR1 is MDHEN and CDR2 is SYDVKM. The CDR3 runs to 15 residues. The trim removed 2 bases at V and 6 bases at J, leaving 5 bases unmatched. This CDR3 is CASSLSAGGLNEQFF. The CDR3 bases are TGTGCCAGCAGTTTAAGTGCGGGGGGGCTCAATGAGCAGTTCTTC.

V is TRBV6-5 and J is TRBJ1-1; no clear D gene. Germline lookup yields CDR1 MNHEY and CDR2 SVGAGI. The CDR3 is made up of 14 amino acids. Trimming took off 0 bases at V and 3 bases at J, with 8 bases between the two ends. CDR3 loop: CASSYSPKYTEAFF. CDR3 DNA sequence: TGTGCCAGCAGTTACTCCCCCAAGTACACTGAAGCTTTCTTT.

V gene TRBV7-6 combines with J gene TRBJ2-7; tentatively, D is TRBD2 (5 bases). The CDR3 is made up of 13 amino acids. Trimming removed 5 bases at V and 2 bases at J, with 10 bases between. CDR1 SGHVS and CDR2 FNYEAQ come from the germline V gene. DNA of the CDR3: TGTGCCAGCAGCGATCGGACTGCCTACGAGCAGTACTTC. Protein sequence: CASSDRTAYEQYF.

The chain is built from TRBV9 and TRBJ1-2; possible D gene TRBD1, 5 bases. This CDR3 spans 13 amino acids. Germline lookup yields CDR1 SGDLS and CDR2 YYNGEE. V lost 3 bases and J lost 4, with 10 bases in between. The CDR3 sequence is CASSAGAAYGYTF. The CDR3 DNA reads as TGTGCCAGCAGCGCCGGGGCCGCCTATGGCTACACCTTC.

The rearrangement uses TRBV5-5 and TRBJ1-1; 11 nucleotides line up with TRBD1. The junction had 4 bases not matched to a gene; V was cut back by 1 base and J by 5 bases. The CDR3 extends over 15 amino acids. Germline V lookup: CDR1 SGHKS, CDR2 YYEKEE (reference sequence). The CDR3 region is CASSLTGTGGTEAFF. The CDR3 nucleotides are TGTGCCAGCAGCTTGACCGGGACAGGGGGGACTGAAGCTTTCTTT.

The chain employs TRBV28 and TRBJ1-1; 7 nucleotides agree with TRBD1. Germline assignment: CDR1 MDHEN and CDR2 SYDVKM. Losses at the gene ends were 6 bases for V and 9 bases for J; bases not matched to a gene: 4. This CDR3 comprises 11 residues. CDR3 sequence (DNA): TGTGCCAGCAGCCACAGGGGTAAAGCTTTCTTT. Amino acid sequence: CASSHRGKAFF.

This clone was recorded once. This chain connects TRBV5-1 to TRBJ2-7, with no clear D. Germline values: CDR1 SGHRS, CDR2 YFSETQ. The CDR3 runs 14 residues. V dropped 2 bases and J dropped 2 bases, with 11 bases sitting between them. The CDR3 reads CASSFYGTPYEQYF. The CDR3 bases are TGCGCCAGCAGCTTTTATGGCACCCCCTACGAGCAGTACTTC.

J is TRBJ2-7 and V is TRBV5-8; D might be TRBD2 (6 bases). Trimming left V 2 bases short and J 7 bases short, with 10 bases between. Germline CDR1 reads SGHTS; CDR2 reads YDEGEE. The CDR3 loop spans 12 amino acids. DNA for the CDR3: TGTGCCAGCAGCTTTGGGGGGAATGAGCAGTACTTC. This encodes CASSFGGNEQYF.

This clone came up once. This chain joins TRBV4-1 and TRBJ1-5; D is uncertain. The CDR3 length is 14 residues. Germline loops: CDR1 MGHRA, CDR2 YSYEKL. Trimming shortened V by 5 bases and J by 0 bases, and 8 bases separated the two germline ends. The CDR3: CASSDSDSNQPQHF. The CDR3 nucleotides read TGCGCCAGCAGCGATTCAGATAGCAATCAGCCCCAGCATTTT.

This clone was recorded once. V is TRBV7-9 and J is TRBJ1-5; 9 nucleotides align to TRBD1. The CDR3 contains 15 residues. The germline CDR1 and CDR2 sequences are SEHNR and FQNEAQ (reference sequence). The trim removed 4 bases at V and 1 base at J, leaving 2 bases unmatched. The CDR3 loop is CASSSQGASNQPQHF. The CDR3 nucleotides read TGTGCCAGCAGCTCACAGGGGGCCAGCAATCAGCCCCAGCATTTT.

The chain has TRBV7-9 and TRBJ2-3; 7 bases match TRBD1. V was pared by 1 base and J by 3 bases, with 1 base of the junction left unmatched. Per the germline V gene, CDR1 is SEHNR and CDR2 is FQNEAQ (reference sequence). This CDR3 contains 14 residues. The CDR3 sequence: CASSLDRGTDTQYF. In DNA form, the CDR3 reads TGTGCCAGCAGCTTAGACAGGGGAACAGATACGCAGTATTTT.

V usage is TRBV7-9 and J usage is TRBJ1-2; D unresolved. Germline assignment: CDR1 SEHNR and CDR2 FQNEAQ (reference sequence). V lost 5 bases to trimming and J lost 4 bases, with 11 bases between them. The CDR3 sequence is 13 residues long. This chain's CDR3 is CASSPDLSYGYTF. CDR3 in DNA: TGTGCCAGCAGCCCGGACTTAAGCTATGGCTACACCTTC.

The V and J genes are TRBV27 and TRBJ1-3; possible D gene TRBD1, 6 bases. The CDR3 loop spans 14 amino acids. Germline-derived CDR1 and CDR2 are MNHEY and SMNVEV (reference sequence). V lost 5 bases and J 2 bases, leaving 10 bases between the germline ends. The DNA for the CDR3 is TGTGCCAGCAGTCTACAGGGACCTGGAAACACCATATATTTT. Translated: CASSLQGPGNTIYF.

The V and J genes are TRBV28 and TRBJ1-1; the D is unclear. Trimming took off 9 bases at V and 5 bases at J, with 19 bases between the two ends. CDR1 is MDHEN and CDR2 is SYDVKM in the germline V gene. The CDR3 is 14 amino acids. The DNA for the CDR3 is TGTGCCAGTCTCTTCGATCAATCGGAAACTGAAGCTTTCTTT. This gives the protein CASLFDQSETEAFF.

The chain uses TRBV4-1 and TRBJ2-3; D is possibly TRBD1 (5 bases). From germline, CDR1 is MGHRA and CDR2 YSYEKL. This CDR3 contains 15 residues. V was pared by 5 bases and J by 0 bases, with 12 bases between. CDR3 loop: CASSSEQASTDTQYF. The CDR3 DNA reads as TGCGCCAGCAGCTCCGAACAGGCGAGCACAGATACGCAGTATTTT.